The clone carrying this T cell receptor beta chain has only one observation. Antigen unknown. This record belongs to a study of shared clonotypes between healthy human individuals. The study, taken as a whole, reports: Sequencing depth was a factor that was expected to affect clonotype sharing among donors.

The CDR3 runs to 15 residues. Between the trimmed V and J ends, which lost 4 bases and 1 base, there was a span of 11 bases. CDR1 is KGHSH and CDR2 is LQKENI in the germline V gene. Using immunoSEQ multiplex PCR, the repertoire was profiled, and TCRdb retains in-frame clones only, with some absent. The repertoire includes roughly 2 million clones, 95% of them detected once, and under 0.15% sits in the top ten. In the CD4+ fraction, cells were divided into CD45RA+ naive and CD45RA-negative memory subsets. This TCR derives from a man aged 18 to 35 in good health. V and J are TRBV18 and TRBJ1-3; maybe TRBD1 (5 bases). Specimen: naive CD4+ T cells sorted from blood. As to subset: CD45RA+ positively selected. This CDR3 reads CASSRGRESGNTIYF. The CDR3 DNA reads TGTGCCAGCTCACGCGGCAGGGAGTCTGGAAACACCATATATTTT.